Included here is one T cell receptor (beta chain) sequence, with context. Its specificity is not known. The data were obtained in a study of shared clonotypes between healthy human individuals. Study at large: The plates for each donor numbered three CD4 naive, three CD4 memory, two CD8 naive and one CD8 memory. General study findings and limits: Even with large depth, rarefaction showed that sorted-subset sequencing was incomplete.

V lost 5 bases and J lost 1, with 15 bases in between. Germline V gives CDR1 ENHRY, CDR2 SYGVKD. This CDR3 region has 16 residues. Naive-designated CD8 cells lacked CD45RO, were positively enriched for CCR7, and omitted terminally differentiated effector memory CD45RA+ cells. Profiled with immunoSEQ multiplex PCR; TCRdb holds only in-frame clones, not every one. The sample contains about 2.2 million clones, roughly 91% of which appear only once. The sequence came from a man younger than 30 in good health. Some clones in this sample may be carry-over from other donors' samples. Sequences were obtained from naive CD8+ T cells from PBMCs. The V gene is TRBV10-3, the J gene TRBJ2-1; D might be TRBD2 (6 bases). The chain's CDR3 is CAISSPGSGSYNEQFF. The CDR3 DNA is TGTGCCATCAGTTCCCCGGGTAGCGGATCCTACAATGAGCAGTTCTTC.